This is a list of T cell receptor beta chains from one sample in a study of shared clonotypes between healthy human individuals. Here immunoSEQ multiplex PCR was the method, and the copy in TCRdb shows in-frame clones only, minus some. The table records about 2,200,000 clones, more than 85% of them present only once. The sample taken for sequencing was naive CD8+ T cells from PBMCs. Receptor source: a man in his late teens or twenties in good health. Some clones in this sample may be carry-over from other donors' samples. CDR3s include the opening cysteine and the closing phenylalanine or tryptophan. The order of the fields is CDR3 DNA, CDR3 protein, clone size, V gene, D gene, J gene. A D gene is named only where the DNA matches it firmly. A clone size is listed for some rows: how often the clone was seen (once, few, many), or a class if it is expanded.

TGTGCCAGCAGTGGGGCCGCGCTGGACGGGTATTTT,CASSGAALDGYF,NA,TRBV6-1,NA,TRBJ2-3
TGTGCCAGCAGCTCTGGCGTGGGGGACGGGTATGGCTACACCTTC,CASSSGVGDGYGYTF,NA,TRBV7-9,NA,TRBJ1-2
TGTGCCAGCAGCCTTAGCGGGAGAGGGGGCGATGAGCAGTTCTTC,CASSLSGRGGDEQFF,few,TRBV14,TRBD2,TRBJ2-1
TGTGCCACACAAATACCCGCAGTTTCAGCTAACTATGGCTACACCTTC,CATQIPAVSANYGYTF,NA,TRBV7-9,NA,TRBJ1-2
TGTGCCAGCAGCGCCGGGGAGGACAGGAGGTCCTTGGCCGGGGAGCTGTTTTTT,CASSAGEDRRSLAGELFF,NA,TRBV9,NA,TRBJ2-2
TGTGCCAGCAGTGAACCCTGGGCAGGGAGCAATGAGCAGTTCTTC,CASSEPWAGSNEQFF,NA,TRBV2,NA,TRBJ2-1
TGTGCCAGCAGTTCCCCACGTGAGCAGTTCTTC,CASSSPREQFF,NA,TRBV27,NA,TRBJ2-1
TGTGCCAGCAGCTCCTCTGAAGGGGACTACAATGAGCAGTTCTTC,CASSSSEGDYNEQFF,NA,TRBV7-9,NA,TRBJ2-1
TGTGCCAGCAGTGAAGGTTACGGGACAGGGACCCATTACGAGCAGTACTTC,CASSEGYGTGTHYEQYF,NA,TRBV6-1,TRBD1,TRBJ2-7
TGTGCCAGCAGTTACAGGGAGGGGATCACTGAAGCTTTCTTT,CASSYREGITEAFF,NA,TRBV6-5,NA,TRBJ1-1
TGTGCCAGCAGCTCGGGCCTCCATAGTAGTCATGGCTACACCTTC,CASSSGLHSSHGYTF,few,TRBV13,NA,TRBJ1-2
TGTGCCAGCAGCGTAGCGGCAGGGGGATATTACGAGCAGTACTTC,CASSVAAGGYYEQYF,NA,TRBV9,TRBD1,TRBJ2-7
TGTGCCAGCAGTTACTATGGGCTAGCTCAAGAGACCCAGTACTTC,CASSYYGLAQETQYF,NA,TRBV6-6,NA,TRBJ2-5
TGTGCCAGCAGTCGTCTAGCGGGAGGGCGAGGGGGGTCCTACAATGAGCAGTTCTTC,CASSRLAGGRGGSYNEQFF,NA,TRBV27,TRBD2,TRBJ2-1
TGTGCCAGCAGATCGACAGGCCTCCAAGAGACCCAGTACTTC,CASRSTGLQETQYF,NA,TRBV5-6,NA,TRBJ2-5
TGTGCCAGCAGCGAGGGACCTTACCCCGACTATGGCTACACCTTC,CASSEGPYPDYGYTF,NA,TRBV9,NA,TRBJ1-2
TGTGCCAGCAGCTTACTAGCAGGGAACGCCGGGGAGCTGTTTTTT,CASSLLAGNAGELFF,NA,TRBV11-2,NA,TRBJ2-2
TGTGCCAGCGATCGGAGGGAGCCAGATACGCAGTATTTT,CASDRREPDTQYF,NA,TRBV2,NA,TRBJ2-3
TGTGCCTGGGCGGACAGCTCCTACGAGCAGTACTTC,CAWADSSYEQYF,once,TRBV30,NA,TRBJ2-7
TGTGCCAGCAGCCACTTCGGGGGGCTAAGCTCCTACGAGCAGTACTTC,CASSHFGGLSSYEQYF,NA,TRBV6-6,NA,TRBJ2-7
TGTGCCAGTAAACAGGGGATAAGAACTGAAGCTTTCTTT,CASKQGIRTEAFF,NA,TRBV19,TRBD1,TRBJ1-1
TGTGCCAGCAGCTCTACCGGGAACCATCGTGAGCAGTTCTTC,CASSSTGNHREQFF,NA,TRBV7-9,NA,TRBJ2-1
TGTGCCAGCCTTGGGGGTAGCGGGAACTACAATGAGCAGTTCTTC,CASLGGSGNYNEQFF,NA,TRBV7-9,TRBD2,TRBJ2-1
TGCGCCAGCAGCTTGTTCGGGGAACAGGACTATGGCTACACCTTC,CASSLFGEQDYGYTF,NA,TRBV5-1,NA,TRBJ1-2
TGTGCCACCAGCAGAGATGGGTGGATGACACATCCACGGGAAAAACTGTTTTTT,CATSRDGWMTHPREKLFF,NA,TRBV15,NA,TRBJ1-4
TGTGCCAGCAGCTTTTTGGGATCGACGAACACTGAAGCTTTCTTT,CASSFLGSTNTEAFF,NA,TRBV13,NA,TRBJ1-1
TGTGCCAGCAGTTTATACCAGAACACTGAAGCTTTCTTT,CASSLYQNTEAFF,NA,TRBV27,NA,TRBJ1-1
TGTGCCAGCAGCTTGAAGCGGGAGCTCAAAACCTACGAGCAGTACTTC,CASSLKRELKTYEQYF,NA,TRBV5-4,TRBD2,TRBJ2-7
TGTGCCAGCAGTGAAAGGGATCAAACCGCCTGGCGAAATCAGCCCCAGCATTTT,CASSERDQTAWRNQPQHF,NA,TRBV6-1,NA,TRBJ1-5
TGTGCCAGCAGTGAAGGTTCGAGTCGGGGACCTTTCTACGAGCAGTACTTC,CASSEGSSRGPFYEQYF,NA,TRBV6-1,NA,TRBJ2-7
TGCAGTGCTAGCGGGTTCACTGAAGCTTTCTTT,CSASGFTEAFF,NA,TRBV20-1,NA,TRBJ1-1
TGTGCCAGCAGCCTCAGGACCAACTACGAGCAGTACTTC,CASSLRTNYEQYF,NA,TRBV28,NA,TRBJ2-7
TGTGCCAGCAGCACGGGATCCCCACTAGTCGCACCGTTCTTC,CASSTGSPLVAPFF,NA,TRBV7-9,NA,TRBJ2-1
TGTGCCAGCAGCTGGAGCGGGAGGGTATACGAGCAGTACTTC,CASSWSGRVYEQYF,NA,TRBV7-9,TRBD2,TRBJ2-7
TGTGCCAGCGCCGGGGTTAACACCGGGGAGCTGTTTTTT,CASAGVNTGELFF,NA,TRBV19,NA,TRBJ2-2